Shown below are 25 T cell receptor beta chains from a single sample sequenced in a study of glioma-infiltrating T cells after dendritic cell vaccination. The data were produced by immunoSEQ multiplex PCR, yet TCRdb's version contains in-frame clones alone and is incomplete. The sample includes under 100,000 clones, around three quarters of them seen just once. The sequences come from blood, collected before dendritic cell vaccination. The receptors here all came from a human donor with glioblastoma.

This clone has only a few counts. This chain uses TRBV6-6 with TRBJ1-4; D is uncertain. Germline CDR1 is MNHNY and CDR2 is SVGAGI (reference sequence). Trimming left V 2 bases short and J 0 bases short, with 4 bases between. The CDR3 length is 14 residues. Written as DNA, the CDR3 is TGTGCCAGCAGTTACCGGGCAACTAATGAAAAACTGTTTTTT. Its translation: CASSYRATNEKLFF.

The chain links TRBV28 to TRBJ1-2, with D tentatively TRBD1 (6 bases). V was shortened by 6 bases and J by 4 bases, with 12 bases between the two germline ends. CDR1 and CDR2 (germline): MDHEN, SYDVKM. CDR3 length equals 13 residues. The CDR3, as DNA: TGTGCCAGCAGCTTAGGACAGCGCTATGGCTACACCTTC. This translates into CASSLGQRYGYTF.

This clone occurred once. The rearrangement joins TRBV28 to TRBJ1-2; D is ambiguous. The CDR3 has 14 residues. Trimming shortened V by 5 bases and J by 5 bases, and 15 bases separated the two germline ends. Germline V gives CDR1 MDHEN, CDR2 SYDVKM. For the CDR3, the DNA is TGTGCCAGCAGTCCGCGGCGGGCAGAGTATGGCTACACCTTC. This sequence encodes CASSPRRAEYGYTF.

The chain is built from TRBV5-4 and TRBJ1-4; D may be TRBD1 (5 bases). CDR1 is SGHNT and CDR2 is YYREEE in the germline V gene (reference sequence). The V and J ends lost 3 bases and 6 bases respectively, with 12 bases between them. The CDR3 spans 14 residues. CDR3 sequence: CASSSTLTDEKLFF. CDR3 nucleotide sequence: TGTGCCAGCAGCTCCACTCTGACAGATGAAAAACTGTTTTTT.

The chain combines TRBV6-1 with TRBJ1-5; 7 bases fit TRBD1. After removal of 5 bases from V and 3 bases from J, the junction contained 4 bases not matched to a gene. The germline V gene encodes CDR1 MNHNS and CDR2 SASEGT. The CDR3 length is 14 residues. CDR3 nucleotides: TGTGCCAGCAGTTTACAGGGGACCAATCAGCCCCAGCATTTT. Protein: CASSLQGTNQPQHF.

This clone was counted a single time. This chain joins TRBV9 and TRBJ1-3, with D unclear. Trimming stripped 0 bases from V and 0 bases from J, with 10 bases between. The germline gives CDR1 SGDLS, CDR2 YYNGEE. The CDR3 consists of 16 residues. Here the CDR3 DNA reads TGTGCCAGCAGCGTAGCCCAGGATAGCTCTGGAAACACCATATATTTT. It is translated as CASSVAQDSSGNTIYF.

The chain couples TRBV25-1 to TRBJ1-1; a possible D gene is TRBD1 (6 bases). Germline CDR1 and CDR2: MGHDK and SYGVNS. V shed 6 bases and J shed 0 bases, with 14 bases lying between them. The CDR3 spans 15 residues. The CDR3: CASRETGILNTEAFF. The DNA of the CDR3 is TGTGCCAGCAGGGAGACAGGTATACTGAACACTGAAGCTTTCTTT.

About this clone itself: Other nucleotide sequences from this sample produce the same CDR3. V gene TRBV5-1 combines with J gene TRBJ2-5, with a weak D call TRBD2 (6 bases). V lost 0 bases, J lost 2 bases, and 8 bases lay in between. The CDR3 loop spans 14 amino acids. The V gene's germline CDR1 is SGHRS and CDR2 YFSETQ. CDR3 region: CASSLGRGQETQYF. As DNA, the CDR3 is TGCGCCAGCAGCTTGGGTCGGGGGCAAGAGACCCAGTACTTC. Together with reference TRBV5-1 and TRBJ2-5, the CDR3 gives the full variable domain: KAGVTQTPRYLIKTRGQQVTLSCSPISGHRSVSWYQQTPGQGLQFLFEYFSETQRNKGNFPGRFSGRQFSNSRSEMNVSTLELGDSALYLCASSLGRGQETQYFGPGTRLLVL.

The chain is built from TRBV5-1 and TRBJ1-1, with 8 bases aligning to TRBD1. This CDR3 region has 15 residues. The junction had 6 bases not matched to a gene; V was cut back by 0 bases and J by 5 bases. The V gene's germline CDR1 is SGHRS and CDR2 YFSETQ. The chain's CDR3 is CASSLGTGKTTEAFF. CDR3 DNA: TGCGCCAGCAGCTTGGGGACAGGGAAGACGACTGAAGCTTTCTTT.

The gene calls are TRBV10-3 and TRBJ1-2, with 7 bases matching TRBD1. The CDR3 is 12 residues long. Unmatched junction bases numbered 5, after V lost 10 bases and J lost 3 bases. Germline loops: CDR1 ENHRY, CDR2 SYGVKD. The CDR3 region has the DNA TGTGCCAGCACCGGGACAGACTATGGCTACACCTTC. It translates to CASTGTDYGYTF.

V usage is TRBV5-4 and J usage is TRBJ1-1; D may be TRBD1 (5 bases). Germline V lookup: CDR1 SGHNT, CDR2 YYREEE (reference sequence). The CDR3 is 15 amino acids. The germline V and J ends were trimmed by 2 bases and 5 bases, with 16 bases remaining between them. The DNA for the CDR3 is TGTGCCAGCAGCTTAGTCTTCGGGGGAAGTACTGAAGCTTTCTTT. This sequence encodes CASSLVFGGSTEAFF.

J is TRBJ1-1 and V is TRBV5-1, with TRBD1 identical over 8 bases. Trimming at V came to 4 bases and at J to 4 bases, leaving 3 bases not matched to a gene. Germline V gene data show CDR1 as SGHRS and CDR2 as YFSETQ. The CDR3 extends over 13 amino acids. The CDR3 spells CASSQGAATEAFF. CDR3 in DNA: TGCGCCAGCAGCCAGGGGGCGGCCACTGAAGCTTTCTTT.

The chain has TRBV7-6 and TRBJ2-3, with TRBD2 as a possible D gene (6 bases). V gave up 5 bases and J gave up 0 bases, with 18 bases separating them. The germline V gene encodes CDR1 SGHVS and CDR2 FNYEAQ. This CDR3 has 17 amino acids. CDR3 DNA: TGTGCCAGCAGCCTCTCACAGGCGGGGACTAGCACAGATACGCAGTATTTT. Residues: CASSLSQAGTSTDTQYF.

The rearrangement links TRBV7-9 to TRBJ1-1, with 7 nucleotides matching TRBD1. With V trimmed by 1 base and J by 1 base, 3 bases remained unmatched. The CDR3 consists of 15 residues. The germline gives CDR1 SEHNR, CDR2 FQNEAQ (reference sequence). The DNA for the CDR3 is TGTGCCAGCAGCTTAGGCAGGGGGGCGAACACTGAAGCTTTCTTT. It specifies CASSLGRGANTEAFF.

The table lists this clone with a count of one. This rearrangement joins TRBV18 to TRBJ1-1, with a tentative D call TRBD1 (5 bases). Looked up from germline, CDR1 is KGHSH and CDR2 is LQKENI. This CDR3 has 11 residues. V was shortened by 3 bases and J by 10 bases, with 9 bases between the two germline ends. The CDR3 loop reads CASSPSGVAFF. DNA for the CDR3: TGTGCCAGCTCACCGTCGGGGGTAGCTTTCTTT.

V and J are TRBV15 and TRBJ1-1; TRBD1 aligns across 9 bases. The CDR3 runs 15 residues. The ends lost 5 bases at V and 5 bases at J; junction bases unmatched: 9. Germline CDR1 is LNHNV and CDR2 is YYDKDF (reference sequence). Written as DNA, the CDR3 is TGTGCCACCAGCCCGTCGACAGGGGGGTGGACTGAAGCTTTCTTT. Protein: CATSPSTGGWTEAFF.

The gene calls are TRBV27 and TRBJ1-3; maybe TRBD1 (5 bases). The V end was cut by 7 bases, the J end by 2 bases, with 24 bases between. Germline CDR1 MNHEY, CDR2 SMNVEV (reference sequence). The CDR3 has 18 amino acids. The CDR3 spells CASNTDSRYPQPGNTIYF. The DNA for the CDR3 is TGTGCCAGCAACACCGACAGTAGGTACCCCCAACCTGGAAACACCATATATTTT.

The genes are TRBV19 and TRBJ1-5, with 11 bases aligning to TRBD1. Per germline, CDR1 LNHDA and CDR2 SQIVND (reference sequence). The CDR3 loop spans 15 amino acids. Trimming at V came to 6 bases and at J to 9 bases, leaving 10 bases not matched to a gene. The CDR3 region has the DNA TGTGCCAGTAGGAGACCGGGACAGGGGGATTGGCCCCAGCATTTT. It specifies CASRRPGQGDWPQHF.

J is TRBJ2-5 and V is TRBV18, with 11 bases aligning to TRBD1. This CDR3 is 17 amino acids long. V trimming: 0 bases; J trimming: 5 bases; junction bases outside the gene matches: 8. The germline CDR1 and CDR2 sequences are KGHSH and LQKENI. DNA for the CDR3: TGTGCCAGCTCACCACCCGGGACAGGGGGATTTCGGGAGACCCAGTACTTC. It encodes CASSPPGTGGFRETQYF.

The chain uses TRBV7-2 and TRBJ2-3, with 9 positions matching TRBD2. CDR1 is SGHTA, CDR2 FQGNSA, per germline. CDR3 length equals 18 residues. The V segment lost 2 bases and the J segment 0 bases; nucleotides outside the gene matches: 9. The CDR3 DNA is TGTGCCAGCAGCTTAAATAGTGTTGCGGGAGGGAGCACAGATACGCAGTATTTT. This codes for CASSLNSVAGGSTDTQYF.

This chain links TRBV7-2 with TRBJ2-7, with 11 bases aligning to TRBD1. Germline V gives CDR1 SGHTA, CDR2 FQGNSA. The CDR3 spans 15 residues. J gave up 2 bases and V 3 bases, and 3 bases lay outside the gene matches. The CDR3 reads CASSFQGQGAYEQYF. CDR3 DNA sequence: TGTGCCAGCAGCTTTCAGGGACAGGGGGCCTACGAGCAGTACTTC.

This rearrangement joins TRBV4-1 to TRBJ1-5, with TRBD1 as a possible D gene (6 bases). Trimming pared 0 bases from V and 4 bases from J, leaving 7 bases between. The CDR3 has 14 residues. Germline V CDR1 and CDR2: MGHRA, YSYEKL. DNA for the CDR3: TGCGCCAGCAGCCAAGACAGGGGTAATCAGCCCCAGCATTTT. Translating it yields CASSQDRGNQPQHF.

This sequence joins TRBV5-1 and TRBJ2-2, with 11 bases that match TRBD1. Germline lookup yields CDR1 SGHRS and CDR2 YFSETQ. This CDR3 contains 17 residues. V shed 4 bases and J 5 bases; nucleotides not matched to a gene: 10. The CDR3 region is CASSPADRGRGTGELFF. DNA for the CDR3: TGCGCCAGCAGCCCCGCGGACAGGGGGCGAGGGACCGGGGAGCTGTTTTTT.

This sequence joins TRBV7-9 and TRBJ2-1, with 8 nucleotides matching TRBD2. The CDR3 totals 14 residues. The trim removed 6 bases at V and 7 bases at J, leaving 8 bases unmatched. Germline V gives CDR1 SEHNR, CDR2 FQNEAQ (reference sequence). This chain's CDR3 is CASSLRGGGNEQFF. CDR3 coding DNA: TGTGCCAGCAGTTTACGGGGGGGAGGAAATGAGCAGTTCTTC.

The chain employs TRBV6-5 and TRBJ2-1; TRBD2 matches 7 bases. The CDR3 consists of 15 residues. The J segment lost 0 bases and the V segment lost 2 bases, leaving 1 base of the junction unmatched. Germline lookup yields CDR1 MNHEY and CDR2 SVGAGI. The CDR3 nucleotides read TGTGCCAGCAGTTACCTAGCGGTCTCCTACAATGAGCAGTTCTTC. Its protein product is CASSYLAVSYNEQFF.